This T cell receptor beta chain was sequenced in a study of identical twins. TCRdb reprocessed the 5' RACE reads with MiXCR, giving one entry per CDR3 protein. The data hold 450,000 or so distinct CDR3 sequences, with roughly 26% observed a single time. These same data were also listed under a study on T cells expressing NK-cell markers.

The receptor was isolated from a woman younger than 30 in good health. The sequenced sample was CD4+ T cells sorted from blood.

Here the CDR3 reads CASSSDRVTDTQYF. As DNA, the CDR3 is TGCGCCAGCAGCTCGGACAGGGTCACAGATACGCAGTATTTT. The genes are TRBV5-1 and TRBJ2-3; 8 bases fit TRBD1. Germline-derived CDR1 and CDR2 are SGHRS and YFSETQ. The CDR3 runs to 14 residues. The trim removed 3 bases at V and 2 bases at J, leaving 2 bases unmatched.